This is a list of T cell receptor beta chains from one sample in a study of T cell repertoires in cytomegalovirus infection. Using its own MiXCR run on the reads, TCRdb lists one record per CDR3 protein. The sample contains nearly 550,000 distinct CDR3 sequences, about 15% of which appear only once. The specimen sequenced was CD8+ T cells from PBMCs. These receptors originate from a human donor in good health (CMV status not recorded). Some clones in this sample may be carry-over from other donors' samples. Both conserved end residues are part of each CDR3. The D gene is left open where the match is weak. Only part of the rows carry a size: once, few, many, or a class if the clone is expanded.

clone_size	v_call	d_call	j_call	cdr3_length	cdr3_aa	cdr3_nt
many	TRBV4-1	TRBD2	TRBJ2-5	15	CASSQTGRLQETQYF	TGCGCCAGCAGCCAGACCGGGAGGCTGCAAGAGACCCAGTACTTC
many	TRBV7-9	TRBD1	TRBJ2-2	18	CASSSLPRDRELTGELFF	TGTGCCAGCAGCTCTTTACCCCGGGACAGGGAATTAACCGGGGAGCTGTTTTTT
-	TRBV14	-	TRBJ1-1	15	CASSQEPGLGTEAFF	TGTGCCAGCAGCCAAGAGCCGGGGCTGGGCACTGAAGCTTTCTTT
many	TRBV4-1	-	TRBJ2-7	13	CASSQARGNEQYF	TGCGCCAGCAGCCAAGCCCGGGGGAACGAGCAGTACTTC
few	TRBV20-1	TRBD2	TRBJ2-7	15	CSARLAGGPSYEQYF	TGCAGTGCGAGACTAGCGGGAGGCCCCTCCTACGAGCAGTACTTC
few	TRBV6-6	TRBD2	TRBJ2-5	18	CASRAIAGGPPYQETQYF	TGTGCCAGCAGGGCGATAGCGGGGGGCCCCCCGTACCAAGAGACCCAGTACTTC
many	TRBV4-1	-	TRBJ2-7	16	CASRQLEDSSSYEQYF	TGCGCCAGCAGACAATTGGAGGACAGCAGTTCCTACGAGCAGTACTTC
few	TRBV11-2	-	TRBJ2-7	14	CASSLGPDTYEQYF	TGTGCCAGCAGCTTAGGGCCAGACACCTACGAGCAGTACTTC
many	TRBV6-6	-	TRBJ1-1	12	CASARGGTEAFF	TGTGCCAGCGCAAGGGGGGGCACTGAAGCTTTCTTT
-	TRBV10-2	-	TRBJ2-3	15	CASSEPDYTTDTQYF	TGCGCCAGCAGTGAGCCCGACTACACCACAGATACGCAGTATTTT
-	TRBV29-1	TRBD2	TRBJ2-2	17	CSVEGTSGRRNTGELFF	TGCAGCGTTGAGGGGACTAGCGGGAGGAGGAACACCGGGGAGCTGTTTTTT